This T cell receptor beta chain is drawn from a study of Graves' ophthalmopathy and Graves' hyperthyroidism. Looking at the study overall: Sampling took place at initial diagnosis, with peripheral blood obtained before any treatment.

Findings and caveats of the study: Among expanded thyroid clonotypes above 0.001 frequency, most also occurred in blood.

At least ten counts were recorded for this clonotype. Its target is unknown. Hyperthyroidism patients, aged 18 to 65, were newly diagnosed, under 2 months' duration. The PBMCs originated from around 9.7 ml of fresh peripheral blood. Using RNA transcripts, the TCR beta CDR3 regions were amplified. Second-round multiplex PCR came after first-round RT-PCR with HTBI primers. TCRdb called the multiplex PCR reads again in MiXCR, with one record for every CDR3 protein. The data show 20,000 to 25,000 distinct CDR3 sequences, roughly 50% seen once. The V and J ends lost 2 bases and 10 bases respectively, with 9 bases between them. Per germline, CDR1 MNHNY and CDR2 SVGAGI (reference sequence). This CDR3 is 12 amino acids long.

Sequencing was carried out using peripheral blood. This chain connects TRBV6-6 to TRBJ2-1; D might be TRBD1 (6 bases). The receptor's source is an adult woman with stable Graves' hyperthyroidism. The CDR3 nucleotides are TGTGCCAGCAGTTACCCTGGGGGCGAGCAGTTCTTC. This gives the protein CASSYPGGEQFF.